These T cell receptor beta chains were read from a single sample in a study of blood T cell repertoires in COVID-19. Clones were sequenced by immunoSEQ multiplex PCR, and TCRdb holds only the in-frame ones, with some missing. The table includes nearly 85,000 clones, over 70% detected once. Sequenced material: peripheral blood. The receptors here all came from a woman aged 55-75 years with acute or convalescent COVID-19. CDR3s include the opening cysteine and the closing phenylalanine or tryptophan. The D gene is left open where the match is weak. Some rows have no size entry. The others give once, few or many, or a class for an expanded clone.

j_call: TRBJ2-5; clone_size: .; d_call: TRBD2; v_call: TRBV7-2; cdr3_nt: TGTGCCAGCAGCTCGGGACTAGCGGGGGGGCAAGAGACCCAGTACTTC; cdr3_aa: CASSSGLAGGQETQYF
j_call: TRBJ1-1; clone_size: .; d_call: TRBD1; v_call: TRBV5-4; cdr3_nt: TGTGCCAGCAGCTTAGGGGGCGAAATAGGGACTGAAGCTTTCTTT; cdr3_aa: CASSLGGEIGTEAFF
j_call: TRBJ2-5; clone_size: .; d_call: TRBD2; v_call: TRBV5-1; cdr3_nt: TGCGCCAGCAGCTTGGCCTTAGCGGGGGTACAAGAGACCCAGTACTTC; cdr3_aa: CASSLALAGVQETQYF
j_call: TRBJ2-5; clone_size: .; d_call: TRBD2; v_call: TRBV7-3; cdr3_nt: TGTGCCAGCAGCCCTAGCGGGGGGGAGACCCAGTACTTC; cdr3_aa: CASSPSGGETQYF
j_call: TRBJ1-2; clone_size: .; d_call: TRBD1; v_call: TRBV19; cdr3_nt: TGTGCCAGTGCTGACAGGGGTGGTGGCTACACCTTC; cdr3_aa: CASADRGGGYTF
j_call: TRBJ2-3; clone_size: .; d_call: .; v_call: TRBV2; cdr3_nt: TGTGCCAGCAGGGACTACGGGGATACGCAGTATTTT; cdr3_aa: CASRDYGDTQYF
j_call: TRBJ2-5; clone_size: .; d_call: TRBD2; v_call: TRBV7-3; cdr3_nt: TGTGCCAGCAGCCCCGGACTAGGCGTCGTCCAAGAGACCCAGTACTTC; cdr3_aa: CASSPGLGVVQETQYF
j_call: TRBJ1-6; clone_size: .; d_call: .; v_call: TRBV6-5; cdr3_nt: TGTGCCAGCAGTTACCAACAGGGCTCACCCCTCCACTTT; cdr3_aa: CASSYQQGSPLHF
j_call: TRBJ2-1; clone_size: once; d_call: TRBD1; v_call: TRBV5-1; cdr3_nt: TGCGCCAGCAGCTTAGGGACAGACTACAATGAGCAGTTCTTC; cdr3_aa: CASSLGTDYNEQFF
j_call: TRBJ1-2; clone_size: .; d_call: TRBD1; v_call: TRBV30; cdr3_nt: TGTGCCTGGGCAACCCAGGGGGACTATGGCTACACCTTC; cdr3_aa: CAWATQGDYGYTF
j_call: TRBJ2-7; clone_size: few; d_call: .; v_call: TRBV30; cdr3_nt: TGTGCCTGGAGTGTACAGGGAGACGAGCAGTACTTC; cdr3_aa: CAWSVQGDEQYF
j_call: TRBJ1-1; clone_size: .; d_call: TRBD1; v_call: TRBV5-1; cdr3_nt: TGCGCCAGCAGCTTGACTACTCGGACAGGGAACACTGAAGCTTTCTTT; cdr3_aa: CASSLTTRTGNTEAFF
j_call: TRBJ2-7; clone_size: once; d_call: .; v_call: TRBV20-1; cdr3_nt: TGCAGTGCTAGTAGGGGGTCAGGCGAGCAGTACTTC; cdr3_aa: CSASRGSGEQYF
j_call: TRBJ2-1; clone_size: .; d_call: .; v_call: TRBV9; cdr3_nt: TGTGCCAGCAGCGTAGACCCTAGCCAGAGTCAGTTCTTC; cdr3_aa: CASSVDPSQSQFF
j_call: TRBJ2-1; clone_size: once; d_call: TRBD1; v_call: TRBV10-3; cdr3_nt: TGTGCCACAGGACAGGGGGCGAATGAGCAGTTCTTC; cdr3_aa: CATGQGANEQFF
j_call: TRBJ1-4; clone_size: once; d_call: .; v_call: TRBV4-1; cdr3_nt: TGCGCCAGCAGCCAACTGGGGAGTGGGGGCGATGAAAAACTGTTTTTT; cdr3_aa: CASSQLGSGGDEKLFF
j_call: TRBJ2-5; clone_size: .; d_call: .; v_call: TRBV9; cdr3_nt: TGTGCCAGCAGCGGTTGGGGCCTTCGGACAGACCAAGAGACCCAGTACTTC; cdr3_aa: CASSGWGLRTDQETQYF
j_call: TRBJ2-1; clone_size: .; d_call: TRBD2; v_call: TRBV7-2; cdr3_nt: TGTGCCAGCAGCTTAAGCCTAGCGGGGGGCCCTGAGCAGTTCTTC; cdr3_aa: CASSLSLAGGPEQFF
j_call: TRBJ2-3; clone_size: .; d_call: TRBD1; v_call: TRBV5-1; cdr3_nt: TGCGCCAGCAGCTTGGAAGGGGGCGGTAACACAGATACGCAGTATTTT; cdr3_aa: CASSLEGGGNTDTQYF
j_call: TRBJ2-2; clone_size: .; d_call: .; v_call: TRBV9; cdr3_nt: TGTGCCAGCAGCGTAGGGCACATGATAACCGGGGAGCTGTTTTTT; cdr3_aa: CASSVGHMITGELFF
j_call: TRBJ1-1; clone_size: once; d_call: TRBD1; v_call: TRBV5-1; cdr3_nt: TGCGCCAGCAGCGAGGGACAGGGGACTGAAGCTTTCTTT; cdr3_aa: CASSEGQGTEAFF
j_call: TRBJ2-7; clone_size: .; d_call: .; v_call: TRBV6-5; cdr3_nt: TGTGCCAGCAGAGTACAGGGTGGCGGGTCCTACGAGCAGTACTTC; cdr3_aa: CASRVQGGGSYEQYF
j_call: TRBJ1-4; clone_size: .; d_call: TRBD1; v_call: TRBV6-5; cdr3_nt: TGTGCCAGCATACGACAGGGAGGAAGCGAAAAACTGTTTTTT; cdr3_aa: CASIRQGGSEKLFF
j_call: TRBJ2-3; clone_size: .; d_call: .; v_call: TRBV7-8; cdr3_nt: TGTGCCAGCAGCTCCCTGGAGACGGATACGCAGTATTTT; cdr3_aa: CASSSLETDTQYF
j_call: TRBJ1-6; clone_size: .; d_call: TRBD1; v_call: TRBV7-9; cdr3_nt: TGTGCCAGCAGCTTCACAGGGGAAAATTCACCCCTCCACTTT; cdr3_aa: CASSFTGENSPLHF
j_call: TRBJ2-1; clone_size: .; d_call: TRBD2; v_call: TRBV4-1; cdr3_nt: TGCGCCAGCAGCCAAGGACTAGCGGGAGGGCCCCGATTCTTC; cdr3_aa: CASSQGLAGGPRFF
j_call: TRBJ1-2; clone_size: .; d_call: TRBD1; v_call: TRBV11-2; cdr3_nt: TGTGCCAGCAGCCCGGGGACAGAAGACTCTCTTAATGGCTACACCTTC; cdr3_aa: CASSPGTEDSLNGYTF
j_call: TRBJ2-7; clone_size: .; d_call: .; v_call: TRBV5-5; cdr3_nt: TGTGCCAGCAGCTTGATCGGGTTGTACGAGCAGTACTTC; cdr3_aa: CASSLIGLYEQYF
j_call: TRBJ2-5; clone_size: .; d_call: .; v_call: TRBV5-1; cdr3_nt: TGCGCCAGCAGAAAAGGTTCGGGGGAGACCCAGTACTTC; cdr3_aa: CASRKGSGETQYF
j_call: TRBJ2-5; clone_size: few; d_call: TRBD1; v_call: TRBV3-1/TRBV3-2; cdr3_nt: TGTGCCAGCAGCCAAGCGGATCCCGGGACAGGGAACCAGTACTTC; cdr3_aa: CASSQADPGTGNQYF